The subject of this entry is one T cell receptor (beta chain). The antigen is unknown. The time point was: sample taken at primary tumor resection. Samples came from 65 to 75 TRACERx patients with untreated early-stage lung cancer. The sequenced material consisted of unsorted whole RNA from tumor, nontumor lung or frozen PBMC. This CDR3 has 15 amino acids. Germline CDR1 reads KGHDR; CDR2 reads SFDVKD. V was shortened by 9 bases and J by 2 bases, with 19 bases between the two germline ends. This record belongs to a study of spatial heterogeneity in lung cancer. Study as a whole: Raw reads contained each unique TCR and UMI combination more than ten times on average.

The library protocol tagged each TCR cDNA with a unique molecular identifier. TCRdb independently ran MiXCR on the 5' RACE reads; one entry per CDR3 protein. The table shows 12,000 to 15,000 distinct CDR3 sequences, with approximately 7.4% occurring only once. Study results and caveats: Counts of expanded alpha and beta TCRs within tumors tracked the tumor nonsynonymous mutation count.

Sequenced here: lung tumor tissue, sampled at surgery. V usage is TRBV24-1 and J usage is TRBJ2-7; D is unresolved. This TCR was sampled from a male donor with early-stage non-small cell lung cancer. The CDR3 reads CATLVGHVGPYEQYV. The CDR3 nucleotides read TGTGCCACCCTGGTCGGGCACGTCGGCCCCTACGAGCAGTACGTC.